Listed here are 22 T cell receptor beta chains from one sample, sequenced in a study of CD8 T cells in Susac syndrome. Random hexamers were used to reverse transcribe the RNA input (about 0.5 to 1 ug). TCRdb used MiXCR to reprocess the immunoSEQ multiplex PCR reads, holding one entry per CDR3 protein. The table shows 150,000 to 190,000 distinct CDR3 sequences, with over 85% occurring only once. The source material was CD8+ T cells from PBMCs. The receptors come from a human donor with multiple sclerosis.

V and J are TRBV13 and TRBJ2-2, with D perhaps matching TRBD2 (6 bases). V was clipped by 5 bases and J by 6 bases, with 22 bases between them. The CDR3 consists of 17 residues. Germline assignment: CDR1 PRHDT and CDR2 FYEKMQ (reference sequence). The CDR3 coding sequence is TGTGCCAGCAGCACAACGCTCGGGAGCCTTGGACCCGGGGAGCTGTTTTTT. Its protein product is CASSTTLGSLGPGELFF.

In its sample, this clonotype was seen once. For the CDR3, the DNA is TGCAGCGTTGAAGACTCCTCCTCGACAGCCAACTATGGCTACACCTTC. Translating gives CSVEDSSSTANYGYTF. This chain links TRBV29-1 with TRBJ1-2; a possible D gene is TRBD1 (5 bases). The V end lost 0 bases, the J end lost 2 bases, and 16 bases lay between the germline ends. The CDR3 loop spans 16 amino acids. Germline-derived CDR1 and CDR2 are SQVTM and ANQGSEA.

This chain uses TRBV20-1 with TRBJ2-7; 8 bases align to TRBD2. V was clipped by 6 bases and J by 0 bases; unmatched bases: 10. Germline CDR1 and CDR2: DFQATT and SNEGSKA (reference sequence). The CDR3 sequence is 15 residues long. The DNA of the CDR3 is TGCAGTGCCGTTTATAGCGGGGTGTACTCCTACGAGCAGTACTTC. Translated: CSAVYSGVYSYEQYF.

The V gene is TRBV27, the J gene TRBJ2-7, with D perhaps TRBD2 (6 bases). The CDR3 runs 12 residues. With 6 bases removed from V and 5 bases from J, the gap between germline ends came to 11 bases. Germline V gene data show CDR1 as MNHEY and CDR2 as SMNVEV (reference sequence). The CDR3 loop reads CASSPWGDEQYF. CDR3 coding DNA: TGTGCCAGCAGCCCTTGGGGGGACGAGCAGTACTTC.

The J gene is TRBJ1-1, the V gene TRBV6-5; the D gene is possibly TRBD1 (5 bases). CDR1 MNHEY and CDR2 SVGAGI come from the germline V gene. The CDR3 has 17 residues. V lost 0 bases, J lost 1 base, and 15 bases lay in between. The chain's CDR3 is CASSYSNYGGANTEAFF. The CDR3 nucleotides are TGTGCCAGCAGTTACTCGAATTACGGGGGAGCGAACACTGAAGCTTTCTTT.

The chain employs TRBV7-9 and TRBJ1-2, with 11 bases matching TRBD1. Germline CDR1 and CDR2: SEHNR and FQNEAQ (reference sequence). V was clipped by 3 bases and J by 0 bases; unmatched bases: 3. This CDR3 spans 16 amino acids. The CDR3 nucleotides read TGTGCCAGCAGCTTGGGGACAGGGGGAACTAACTATGGCTACACCTTC. This codes for CASSLGTGGTNYGYTF.

The V and J genes are TRBV20-1 and TRBJ1-6, with unresolved D. Trimming stripped 6 bases from V and 10 bases from J, with 4 bases between. The CDR3 runs to 9 residues. Germline V gives CDR1 DFQATT, CDR2 SNEGSKA (reference sequence). CDR3 in amino acids: CSAGSPLHF. CDR3 coding DNA: TGCAGTGCAGGGTCACCCCTCCACTTT.

V usage is TRBV12-3 or TRBV12-4 and J usage is TRBJ2-5; D is uncertain. V was trimmed by 6 bases and J by 2 bases, leaving 13 bases between them. This CDR3 is built from 14 residues. CDR3 nucleotide sequence: TGTGCCAGCAGCTTCCTGATGGCACAAGAGACCCAGTACTTC. This encodes CASSFLMAQETQYF.

The chain employs TRBV5-1 and TRBJ1-2; no firm D call. The CDR3 totals 15 residues. The germline V gene has CDR1 SGHRS and CDR2 YFSETQ. Trimming left V 7 bases short and J 5 bases short, with 21 bases between. CDR3 in DNA: TGCGCCAGCTGCCCCGTGGAAGAAATGGGGTATGGCTACACCTTC. Its translation is CASCPVEEMGYGYTF.

The chain couples TRBV19 to TRBJ2-3; 9 bases are shared with TRBD2. The length of the CDR3 is 15 residues. V shed 6 bases and J 2 bases; nucleotides not matched to a gene: 6. Germline CDR1 reads LNHDA; CDR2 reads SQIVND (reference sequence). As DNA, the CDR3 is TGTGCCAGTAGCCCCGGGACTAGCATCACAGATACGCAGTATTTT. It is translated as CASSPGTSITDTQYF.

The chain carries TRBV4-1 and TRBJ1-1; D call uncertain. The V end was cut by 1 base, the J end by 1 base, with 7 bases between. CDR3 size: 14 residues. CDR1 MGHRA and CDR2 YSYEKL come from the germline V gene. CDR3 loop: CASSQVVGNTEAFF. The DNA of the CDR3 is TGCGCCAGCAGCCAAGTTGTTGGGAACACTGAAGCTTTCTTT.

This chain uses TRBV9 with TRBJ2-3, with D possibly TRBD1 on 6 matching bases. V was pared by 5 bases and J by 3 bases, with 22 bases between. The CDR3 covers 17 residues. Germline V gives CDR1 SGDLS, CDR2 YYNGEE. The CDR3 DNA follows: TGTGCCAGCAGTGCCCACGTGGGGGCGCGAGGGACAGATACGCAGTATTTT. Encoded protein: CASSAHVGARGTDTQYF. Together with reference TRBV9 and TRBJ2-3, the CDR3 gives the full variable domain: DSGVTQTPKHLITATGQRVTLRCSPRSGDLSVYWYQQSLDQGLQFLIQYYNGEERAKGNILERFSAQQFPDLHSELNLSSLELGDSALYFCASSAHVGARGTDTQYFGPGTRLTVL.

The chain has TRBV7-9 and TRBJ1-1; weak D call: TRBD1 (5 bases). Trimming stripped 8 bases from V and 1 base from J, with 17 bases between. The CDR3 runs 15 residues. Germline V CDR1 and CDR2: SEHNR, FQNEAQ (reference sequence). This CDR3 reads CASAFYQGANTEAFF. The CDR3 coding sequence is TGTGCCAGCGCTTTCTACCAGGGAGCGAACACTGAAGCTTTCTTT.

The chain recombines TRBV20-1 with TRBJ2-1, with a weak D call TRBD1 (6 bases). This CDR3 has 15 residues. Trimming left V 3 bases short and J 3 bases short, with 15 bases between. Germline CDR1 reads DFQATT; CDR2 reads SNEGSKA (reference sequence). CDR3 amino acids: CSASNLGADYNEQFF. In nucleotides, the CDR3 is TGCAGTGCTAGTAATTTGGGGGCGGACTACAATGAGCAGTTCTTC.

V and J are TRBV13 and TRBJ2-5; D is uncertain. Germline CDR1 and CDR2: PRHDT and FYEKMQ (reference sequence). The CDR3 consists of 14 residues. V was shortened by 1 base and J by 0 bases, with 6 bases between the two germline ends. The CDR3 DNA reads TGTGCCAGCAGCTTAGCCCAGTACCAAGAGACCCAGTACTTC. Translating gives CASSLAQYQETQYF.

The chain has TRBV4-1 and TRBJ2-3, with D unclear. This CDR3 contains 13 residues. The germline V gene encodes CDR1 MGHRA and CDR2 YSYEKL. The germline V and J ends were trimmed by 0 bases and 6 bases, with 7 bases remaining between them. In nucleotides, the CDR3 is TGCGCCAGCAGCCAAGAAGCTGAGGATACGCAGTATTTT. Its translation: CASSQEAEDTQYF.

The V and J genes are TRBV6-2 or TRBV6-3 and TRBJ2-3; D not resolved. The CDR3 is made up of 12 amino acids. V gave up 4 bases and J gave up 12 bases, with 14 bases separating them. Germline V lookup: CDR1 MNHEY, CDR2 SVGEGT. CDR3: CASSSLIFVQYF. The CDR3 coding sequence is TGTGCCAGCAGTTCGCTGATATTTGTTCAGTATTTT.

CDR3 sequence: CASSQKRNTEAFF. The CDR3 nucleotides are TGTGCCAGCAGCCAAAAGAGGAACACTGAAGCTTTCTTT. V is TRBV3-1 and J is TRBJ1-1, with no clear D. V gave up 2 bases and J gave up 1 base, with 5 bases separating them. The CDR3 loop spans 13 amino acids. CDR1 is LGHDT and CDR2 is YNNKEL in the germline V gene (reference sequence).

The chain has TRBV30 and TRBJ2-3; 7 nucleotides match TRBD2. The CDR3 spans 17 residues. V trimming: 2 bases; J trimming: 6 bases; junction bases outside the gene matches: 17. Germline loops: CDR1 GTSNPN, CDR2 SVGIG (reference sequence). CDR3 loop: CAWSSRGGQNLGDTQYF. CDR3 in DNA: TGTGCCTGGAGTTCTCGGGGAGGGCAGAACCTAGGGGATACGCAGTATTTT. Full variable domain (missing parts from reference TRBV30 and TRBJ2-3): SQTIHQWPATLVQPVGSPLSLECTVEGTSNPNLYWYRQAAGRGLQLLFYSVGIGQISSEVPQNLSASRPQDRQFILSSKKLLLSDSGFYLCAWSSRGGQNLGDTQYFGPGTRLTVL.

V and J are TRBV2 and TRBJ1-5; D is unclear. Trimming shortened V by 1 base and J by 0 bases, and 7 bases separated the two germline ends. The CDR3 loop spans 15 amino acids. Germline values: CDR1 SNHLY, CDR2 FYNNEI. CDR3 sequence (DNA): TGTGCCAGCAGTGAAGGGCGCAGTAGCAATCAGCCCCAGCATTTT. Protein product: CASSEGRSSNQPQHF.

This chain joins TRBV7-9 and TRBJ2-1, with TRBD1 as a possible D gene (7 bases). Germline V lookup: CDR1 SEHNR, CDR2 FQNEAQ (reference sequence). There are 15 residues in the CDR3. V was cut by 5 bases and J by 6 bases, with 17 bases left in between. CDR3 residues: CASSLGGGLSNEQFF. For the CDR3, the DNA is TGTGCCAGCAGCCTAGGAGGGGGCCTGAGCAATGAGCAGTTCTTC. The full variable domain, in which reference TRBV7-9 and TRBJ2-1 provide the parts outside the CDR3, is DTGVSQNPRHKITKRGQNVTFRCDPISEHNRLYWYRQTLGQGPEFLTYFQNEAQLEKSRLLSDRFSAERPKGSFSTLEIQRTEQGDSAMYLCASSLGGGLSNEQFFGPGTRLTVL.

CDR3 in DNA: TGTGCCACCAGTGATTCCGTGACAGGCCACACAGATACGCAGTATTTT. Translation gives CATSDSVTGHTDTQYF. The genes are TRBV24-1 and TRBJ2-3, with D possibly matching TRBD1 (6 bases). CDR1 and CDR2 from the germline V gene are KGHDR and SFDVKD. This CDR3 comprises 16 residues. V lost 2 bases and J 2 bases, leaving 13 bases between the germline ends.